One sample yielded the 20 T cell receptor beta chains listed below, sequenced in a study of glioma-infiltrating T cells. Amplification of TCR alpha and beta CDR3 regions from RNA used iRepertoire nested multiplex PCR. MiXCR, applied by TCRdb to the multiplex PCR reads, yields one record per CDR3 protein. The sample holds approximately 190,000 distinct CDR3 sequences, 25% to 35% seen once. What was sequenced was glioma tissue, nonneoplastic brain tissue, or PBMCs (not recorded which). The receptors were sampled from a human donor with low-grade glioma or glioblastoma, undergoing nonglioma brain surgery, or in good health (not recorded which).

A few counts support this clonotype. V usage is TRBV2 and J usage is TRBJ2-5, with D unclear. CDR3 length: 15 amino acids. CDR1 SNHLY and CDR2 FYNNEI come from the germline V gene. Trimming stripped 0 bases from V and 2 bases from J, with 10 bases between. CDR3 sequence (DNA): TGTGCCAGCAGTGAAGCAGGCCAGCCTCAAGAGACCCAGTACTTC. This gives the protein CASSEAGQPQETQYF. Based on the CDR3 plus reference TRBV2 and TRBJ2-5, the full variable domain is EPEVTQTPSHQVTQMGQEVILRCVPISNHLYFYWYRQILGQKVEFLVSFYNNEISEKSEIFDDQFSVERPDGSNFTLKIRSTKLEDSAMYFCASSEAGQPQETQYFGPGTRLLVL.

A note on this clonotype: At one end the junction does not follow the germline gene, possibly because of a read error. The CDR3 bases are TGCGCCAGCAGCCATCCCGCAGGGGGGGAGACAAAGTACTTC. It encodes CASSHPAGGETKYF. V gene TRBV3-1 combines with J gene TRBJ2-5; D could derive from TRBD1 or TRBD2 (7 bases each). The germline V gene has CDR1 LGHDT and CDR2 YNNKEL (reference sequence). The CDR3 runs to 14 residues.

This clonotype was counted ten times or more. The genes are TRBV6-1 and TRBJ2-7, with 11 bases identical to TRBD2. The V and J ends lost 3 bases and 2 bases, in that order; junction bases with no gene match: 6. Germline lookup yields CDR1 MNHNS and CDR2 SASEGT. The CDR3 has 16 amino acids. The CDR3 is CASSDKGLADAYEQYF. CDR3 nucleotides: TGTGCCAGCAGTGATAAGGGACTAGCGGACGCCTACGAGCAGTACTTC.

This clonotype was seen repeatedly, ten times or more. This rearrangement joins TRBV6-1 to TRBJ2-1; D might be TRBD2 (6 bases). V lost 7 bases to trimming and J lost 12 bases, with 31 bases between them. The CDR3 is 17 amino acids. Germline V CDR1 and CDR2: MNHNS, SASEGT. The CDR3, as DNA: TGTGCCAGCACTAGGGCTCTGGCGGGATACCTCAATGAGCGGCAGTTCTTC. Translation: CASTRALAGYLNERQFF.

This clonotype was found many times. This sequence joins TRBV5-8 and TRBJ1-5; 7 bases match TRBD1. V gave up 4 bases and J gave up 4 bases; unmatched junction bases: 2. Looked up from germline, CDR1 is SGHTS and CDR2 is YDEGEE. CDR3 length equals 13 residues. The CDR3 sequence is CASSVQGNQPQHF. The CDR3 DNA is TGTGCCAGCAGCGTACAGGGGAATCAGCCCCAGCATTTT.

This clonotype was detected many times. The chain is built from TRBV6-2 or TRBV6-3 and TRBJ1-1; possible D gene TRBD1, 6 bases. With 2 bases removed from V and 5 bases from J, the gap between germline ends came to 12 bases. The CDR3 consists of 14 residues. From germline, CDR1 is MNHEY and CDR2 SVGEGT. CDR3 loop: CASSYQPGVTEAFF. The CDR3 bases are TGTGCCAGCAGTTACCAGCCAGGGGTTACTGAAGCTTTCTTT.

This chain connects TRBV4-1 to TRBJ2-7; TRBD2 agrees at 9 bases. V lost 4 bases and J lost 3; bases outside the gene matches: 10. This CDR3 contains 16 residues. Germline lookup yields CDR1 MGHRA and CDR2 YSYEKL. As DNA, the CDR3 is TGCGCCAGCAGCCCAGAAACTAGCGGGTGGATCTACGAGCAGTACTTC. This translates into CASSPETSGWIYEQYF.

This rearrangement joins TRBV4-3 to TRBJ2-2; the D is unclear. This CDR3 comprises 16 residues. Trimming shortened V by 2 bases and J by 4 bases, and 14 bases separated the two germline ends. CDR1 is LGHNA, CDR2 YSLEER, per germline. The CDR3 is CASSQNPGGSTGELFF. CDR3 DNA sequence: TGCGCCAGCAGCCAAAACCCTGGCGGAAGCACCGGGGAGCTGTTTTTT.

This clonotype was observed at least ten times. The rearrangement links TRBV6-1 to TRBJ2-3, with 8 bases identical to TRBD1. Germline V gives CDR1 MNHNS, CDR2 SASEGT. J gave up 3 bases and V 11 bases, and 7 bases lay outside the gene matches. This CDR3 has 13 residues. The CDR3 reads CAGGGQGTDTQYF. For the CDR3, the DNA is TGTGCCGGGGGCGGACAGGGTACAGATACGCAGTATTTT.

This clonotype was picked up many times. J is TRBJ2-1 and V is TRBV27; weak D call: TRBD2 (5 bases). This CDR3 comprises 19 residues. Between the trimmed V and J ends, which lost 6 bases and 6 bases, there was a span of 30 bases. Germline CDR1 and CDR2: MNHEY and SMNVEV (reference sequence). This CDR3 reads CASSLDARWTLTRANEQFF. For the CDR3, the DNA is TGTGCCAGCAGCTTGGATGCCCGTTGGACCCTAACGAGGGCCAATGAGCAGTTCTTC.

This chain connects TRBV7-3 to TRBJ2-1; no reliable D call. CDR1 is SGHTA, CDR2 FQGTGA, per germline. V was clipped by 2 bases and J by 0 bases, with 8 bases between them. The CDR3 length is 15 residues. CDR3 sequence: CASSLEQSSYNEQFF. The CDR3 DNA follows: TGTGCCAGCAGCTTAGAACAGAGCTCCTACAATGAGCAGTTCTTC.

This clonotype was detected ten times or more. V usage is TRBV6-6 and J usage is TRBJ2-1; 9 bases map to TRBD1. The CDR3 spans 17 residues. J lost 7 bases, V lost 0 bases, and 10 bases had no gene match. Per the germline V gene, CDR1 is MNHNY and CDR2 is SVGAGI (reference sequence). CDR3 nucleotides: TGTGCCAGCAGTTACTCGTCACAGGGGGCAATGTGGAATGAGCAGTTCTTC. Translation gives CASSYSSQGAMWNEQFF.

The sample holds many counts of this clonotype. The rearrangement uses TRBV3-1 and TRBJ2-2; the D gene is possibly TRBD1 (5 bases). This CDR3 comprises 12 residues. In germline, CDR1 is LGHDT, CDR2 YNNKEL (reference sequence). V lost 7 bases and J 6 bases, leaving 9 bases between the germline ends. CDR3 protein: CASTQGPGELFF. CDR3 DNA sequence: TGTGCCAGCACCCAGGGTCCCGGGGAGCTGTTTTTT.

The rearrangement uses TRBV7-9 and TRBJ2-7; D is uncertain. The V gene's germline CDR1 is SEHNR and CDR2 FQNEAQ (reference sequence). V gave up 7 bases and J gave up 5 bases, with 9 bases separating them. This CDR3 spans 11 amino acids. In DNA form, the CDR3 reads TGTGCCAGCATCTCTTACCACGAGCAGTACTTC. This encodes CASISYHEQYF.

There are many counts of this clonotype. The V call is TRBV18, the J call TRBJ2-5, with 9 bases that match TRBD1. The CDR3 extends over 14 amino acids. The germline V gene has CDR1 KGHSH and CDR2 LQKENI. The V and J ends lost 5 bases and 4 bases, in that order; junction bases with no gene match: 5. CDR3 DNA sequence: TGTGCCAGCTCAACAAACAGGGGGCTAGAGACCCAGTACTTC. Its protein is CASSTNRGLETQYF. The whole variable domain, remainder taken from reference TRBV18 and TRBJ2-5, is NAGVMQNPRHLVRRRGQEARLRCSPMKGHSHVYWYRQLPEEGLKFMVYLQKENIIDESGMPKERFSAEFPKEGPSILRIQQVVRGDSAAYFCASSTNRGLETQYFGPGTRLLVL.

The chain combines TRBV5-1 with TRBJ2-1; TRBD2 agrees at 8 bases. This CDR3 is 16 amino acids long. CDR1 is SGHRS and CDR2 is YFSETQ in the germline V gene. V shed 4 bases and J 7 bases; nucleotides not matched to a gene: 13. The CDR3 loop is CASSQTAGEGGNEQFF. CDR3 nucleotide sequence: TGCGCCAGCAGCCAGACAGCGGGAGAGGGGGGGAATGAGCAGTTCTTC. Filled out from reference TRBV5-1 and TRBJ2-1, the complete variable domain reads KAGVTQTPRYLIKTRGQQVTLSCSPISGHRSVSWYQQTPGQGLQFLFEYFSETQRNKGNFPGRFSGRQFSNSRSEMNVSTLELGDSALYLCASSQTAGEGGNEQFFGPGTRLTVL.

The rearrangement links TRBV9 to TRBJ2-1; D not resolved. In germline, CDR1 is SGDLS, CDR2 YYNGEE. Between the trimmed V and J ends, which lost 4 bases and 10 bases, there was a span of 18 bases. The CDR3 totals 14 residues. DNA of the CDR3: TGTGCCAGCAGCCCCAACGAAATGTCCTACGAGCAGTTCTTC. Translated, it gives CASSPNEMSYEQFF.

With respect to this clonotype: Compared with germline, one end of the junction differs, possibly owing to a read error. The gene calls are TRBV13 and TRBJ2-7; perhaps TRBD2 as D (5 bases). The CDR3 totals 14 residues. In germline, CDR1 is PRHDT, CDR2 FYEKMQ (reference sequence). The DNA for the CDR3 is TGTGCCAGCAGCTCCCGTAGCGACCATTACGAGCAGTGCTTC. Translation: CASSSRSDHYEQCF.

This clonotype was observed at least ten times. DNA of the CDR3: TGTGCCAGCAGTTTCGGGGTTGCGGAGACCCAGTACTTC. As protein: CASSFGVAETQYF. This chain links TRBV12-3 or TRBV12-4 with TRBJ2-5, with D perhaps TRBD2 (5 bases). Trimming removed 3 bases from V and 5 bases from J, with 10 bases in between. This CDR3 is built from 13 residues.

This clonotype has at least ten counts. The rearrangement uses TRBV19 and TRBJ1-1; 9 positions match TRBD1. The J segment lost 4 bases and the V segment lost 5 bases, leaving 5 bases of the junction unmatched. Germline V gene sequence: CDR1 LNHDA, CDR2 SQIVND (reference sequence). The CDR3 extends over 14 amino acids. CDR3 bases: TGTGCCAGTAGTCCCGGACAGGGGAGCACTGAAGCTTTCTTT. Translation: CASSPGQGSTEAFF.